This T cell receptor (beta chain) was profiled in a study of blood T cell repertoires in COVID-19. Germline V gene sequence: CDR1 SGHRS, CDR2 YFSETQ. The V end was cut by 4 bases, the J end by 0 bases, with 11 bases between. The CDR3 loop spans 15 amino acids. The authors' processing: Nucleated cell counts were estimated from reference gene primer amplification. The repertoire was sequenced with immunoSEQ multiplex PCR; TCRdb's copy has only in-frame clones and lacks some. V, J and clone size reflect that table, while D and trimming were determined from the DNA. The data hold about 210,000 clones, with 70% to 85% observed a single time.

Sequencing was performed on peripheral blood. This TCR was recovered from a man aged 50 or older with active or convalescent COVID-19. The J gene is TRBJ1-3, the V gene TRBV5-1, with a possible D match to TRBD1 (6 bases). In DNA form, the CDR3 reads TGCGCCAGCAGCAATCGGGACACCTCTGGAAACACCATATATTTT. It translates to CASSNRDTSGNTIYF. Drawing the rest from reference TRBV5-1 and TRBJ1-3, the complete variable domain is KAGVTQTPRYLIKTRGQQVTLSCSPISGHRSVSWYQQTPGQGLQFLFEYFSETQRNKGNFPGRFSGRQFSNSRSEMNVSTLELGDSALYLCASSNRDTSGNTIYFGEGSWLTVV.